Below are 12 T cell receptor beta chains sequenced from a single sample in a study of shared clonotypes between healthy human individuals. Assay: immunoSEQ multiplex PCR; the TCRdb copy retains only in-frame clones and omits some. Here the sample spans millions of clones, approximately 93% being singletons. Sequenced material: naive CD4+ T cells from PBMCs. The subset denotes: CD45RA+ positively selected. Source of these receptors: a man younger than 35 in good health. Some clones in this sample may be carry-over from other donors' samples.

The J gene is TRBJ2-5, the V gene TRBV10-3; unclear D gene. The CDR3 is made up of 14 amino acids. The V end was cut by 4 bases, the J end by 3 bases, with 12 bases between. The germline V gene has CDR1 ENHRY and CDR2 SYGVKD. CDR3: CAISVGRQEETQYF. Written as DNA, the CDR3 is TGTGCCATCAGTGTAGGTAGACAAGAAGAGACCCAGTACTTC.

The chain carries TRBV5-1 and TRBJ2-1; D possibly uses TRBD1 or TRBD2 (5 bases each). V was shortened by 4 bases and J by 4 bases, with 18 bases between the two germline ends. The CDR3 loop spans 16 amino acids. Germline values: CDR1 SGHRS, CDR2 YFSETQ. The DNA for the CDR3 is TGCGCCAGCAGCCGCATCAGCCAGGGAGTATACAATGAGCAGTTCTTC. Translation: CASSRISQGVYNEQFF.

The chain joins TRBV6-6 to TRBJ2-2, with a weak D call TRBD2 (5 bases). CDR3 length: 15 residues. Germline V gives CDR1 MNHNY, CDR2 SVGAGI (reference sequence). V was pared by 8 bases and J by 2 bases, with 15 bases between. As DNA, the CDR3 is TGTGCCAGCCGTTGGGAGTCTACAAACACCGGGGAGCTGTTTTTT. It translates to CASRWESTNTGELFF.

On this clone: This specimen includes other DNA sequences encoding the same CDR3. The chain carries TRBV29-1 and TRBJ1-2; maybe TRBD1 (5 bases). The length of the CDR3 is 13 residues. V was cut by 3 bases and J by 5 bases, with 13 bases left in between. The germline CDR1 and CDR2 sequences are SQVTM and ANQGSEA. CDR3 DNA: TGCAGCGTTGATCGGGGCCGGGGATATGGCTACACCTTC. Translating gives CSVDRGRGYGYTF.

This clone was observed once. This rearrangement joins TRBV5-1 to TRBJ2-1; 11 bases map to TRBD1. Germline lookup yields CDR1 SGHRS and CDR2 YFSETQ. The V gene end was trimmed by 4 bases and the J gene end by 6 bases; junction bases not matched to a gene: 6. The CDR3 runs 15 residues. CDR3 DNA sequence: TGCGCCAGCAGCCCCAGGACAGGGGGCCTCAATGAGCAGTTCTTC. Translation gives CASSPRTGGLNEQFF.

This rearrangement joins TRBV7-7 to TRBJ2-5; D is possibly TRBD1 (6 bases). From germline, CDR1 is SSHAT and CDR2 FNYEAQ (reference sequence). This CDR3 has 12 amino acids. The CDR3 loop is CSVGGVGETQYF. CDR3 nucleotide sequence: TGTTCGGTAGGGGGAGTAGGGGAGACCCAGTACTTC.

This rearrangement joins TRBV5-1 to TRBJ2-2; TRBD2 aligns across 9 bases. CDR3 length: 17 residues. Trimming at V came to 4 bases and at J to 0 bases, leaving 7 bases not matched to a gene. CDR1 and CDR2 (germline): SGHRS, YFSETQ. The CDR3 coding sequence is TGCGCCAGCAGCGGGACTAGCCGGTTCGCGAACACCGGGGAGCTGTTTTTT. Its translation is CASSGTSRFANTGELFF.

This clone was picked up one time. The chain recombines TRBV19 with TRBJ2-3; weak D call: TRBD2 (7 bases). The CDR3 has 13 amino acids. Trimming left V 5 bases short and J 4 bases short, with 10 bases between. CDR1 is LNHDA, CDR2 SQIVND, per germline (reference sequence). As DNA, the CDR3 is TGTGCCAGTAGTGCCGGGGGGCCAGATACGCAGTATTTT. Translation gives CASSAGGPDTQYF. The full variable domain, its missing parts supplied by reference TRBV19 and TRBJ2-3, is DGGITQSPKYLFRKEGQNVTLSCEQNLNHDAMYWYRQDPGQGLRLIYYSQIVNDFQKGDIAEGYSVSREKKESFPLTVTSAQKNPTAFYLCASSAGGPDTQYFGPGTRLTVL.

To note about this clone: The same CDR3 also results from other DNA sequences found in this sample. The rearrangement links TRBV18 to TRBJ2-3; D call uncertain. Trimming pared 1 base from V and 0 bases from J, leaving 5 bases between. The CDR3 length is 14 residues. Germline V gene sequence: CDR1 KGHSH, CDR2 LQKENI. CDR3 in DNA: TGTGCCAGCTCACCACTGACGAGCACAGATACGCAGTATTTT. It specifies CASSPLTSTDTQYF.

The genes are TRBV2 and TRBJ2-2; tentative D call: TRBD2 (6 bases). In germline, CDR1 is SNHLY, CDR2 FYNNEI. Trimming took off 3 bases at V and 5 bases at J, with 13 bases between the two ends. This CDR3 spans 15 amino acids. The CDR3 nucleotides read TGTGCCAGCAGTGAGAATGGAGGGCGAACCGGGGAGCTGTTTTTT. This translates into CASSENGGRTGELFF.

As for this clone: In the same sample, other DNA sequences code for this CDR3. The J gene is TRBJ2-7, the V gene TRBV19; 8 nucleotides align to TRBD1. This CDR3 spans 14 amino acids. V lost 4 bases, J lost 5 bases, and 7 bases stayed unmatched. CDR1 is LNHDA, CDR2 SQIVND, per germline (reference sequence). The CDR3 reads CASSNDRGRDEQYF. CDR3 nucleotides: TGTGCCAGTAGTAATGACAGGGGACGGGACGAGCAGTACTTC.

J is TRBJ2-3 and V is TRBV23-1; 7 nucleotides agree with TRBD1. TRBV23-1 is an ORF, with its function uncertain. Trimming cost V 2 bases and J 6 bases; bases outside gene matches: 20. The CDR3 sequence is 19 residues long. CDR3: CASSQNTDREKKEGDTQYF. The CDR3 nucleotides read TGCGCCAGCAGTCAAAACACCGACAGGGAGAAAAAAGAGGGCGATACGCAGTATTTT.